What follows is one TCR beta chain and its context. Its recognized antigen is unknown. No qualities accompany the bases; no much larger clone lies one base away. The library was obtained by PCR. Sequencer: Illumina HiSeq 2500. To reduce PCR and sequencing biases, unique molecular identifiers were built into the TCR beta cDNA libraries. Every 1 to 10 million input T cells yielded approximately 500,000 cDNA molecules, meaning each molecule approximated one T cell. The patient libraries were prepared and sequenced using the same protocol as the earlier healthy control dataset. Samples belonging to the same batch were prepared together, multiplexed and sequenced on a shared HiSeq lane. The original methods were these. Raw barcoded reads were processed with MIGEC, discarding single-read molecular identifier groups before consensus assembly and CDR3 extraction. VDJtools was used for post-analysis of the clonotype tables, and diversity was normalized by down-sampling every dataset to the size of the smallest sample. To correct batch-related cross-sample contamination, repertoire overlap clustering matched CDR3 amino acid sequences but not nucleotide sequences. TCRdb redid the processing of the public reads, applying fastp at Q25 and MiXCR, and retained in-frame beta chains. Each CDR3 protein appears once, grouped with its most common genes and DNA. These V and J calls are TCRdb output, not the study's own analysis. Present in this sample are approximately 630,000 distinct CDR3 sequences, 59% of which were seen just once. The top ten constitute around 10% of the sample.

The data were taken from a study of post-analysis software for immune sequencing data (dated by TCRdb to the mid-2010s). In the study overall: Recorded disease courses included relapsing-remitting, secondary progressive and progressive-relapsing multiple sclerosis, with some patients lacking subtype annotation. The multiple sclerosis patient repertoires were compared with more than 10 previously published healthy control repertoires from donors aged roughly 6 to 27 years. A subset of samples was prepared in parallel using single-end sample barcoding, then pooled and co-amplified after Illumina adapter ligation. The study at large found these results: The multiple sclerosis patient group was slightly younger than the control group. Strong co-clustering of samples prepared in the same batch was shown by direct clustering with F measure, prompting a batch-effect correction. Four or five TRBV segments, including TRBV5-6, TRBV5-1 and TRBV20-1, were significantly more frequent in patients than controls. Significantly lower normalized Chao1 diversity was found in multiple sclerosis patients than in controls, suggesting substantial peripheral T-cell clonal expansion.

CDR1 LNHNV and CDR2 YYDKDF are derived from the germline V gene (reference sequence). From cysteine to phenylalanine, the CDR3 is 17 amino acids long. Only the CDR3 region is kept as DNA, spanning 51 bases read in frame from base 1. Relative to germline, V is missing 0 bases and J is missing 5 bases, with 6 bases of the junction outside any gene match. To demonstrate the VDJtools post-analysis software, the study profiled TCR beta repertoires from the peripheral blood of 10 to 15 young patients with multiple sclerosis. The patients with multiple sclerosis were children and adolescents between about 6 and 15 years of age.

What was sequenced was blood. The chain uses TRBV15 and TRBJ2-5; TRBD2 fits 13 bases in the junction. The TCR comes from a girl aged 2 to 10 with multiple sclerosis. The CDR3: CATSRDRLAGGFETQYF. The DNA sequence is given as TGTGCCACCAGCAGAGACAGACTAGCGGGAGGTTTCGAGACCCAGTACTTC.